These 21 T cell receptor beta chains share one sample of origin, sequenced in a study of chemoradiotherapy in HPV16-positive cancers. Sequencing used immunoSEQ multiplex PCR; TCRdb keeps in-frame clones, though not all of them. The sample carries fewer than 4,500 clones, 75% to 85% recorded once. The specimen was obtained from a patient who underwent chemoradiotherapy. Receptor source: a human donor with HPV-associated anogenital cancer.

This clone has a single count. The V call is TRBV5-1, the J call TRBJ2-2; 8 bases are a match to TRBD2. CDR1 is SGHRS and CDR2 is YFSETQ in the germline V gene. The CDR3 has 15 amino acids. The junction had 8 bases not matched to a gene; V was cut back by 4 bases and J by 6 bases. The chain's CDR3 is CASSPPGLAAGELFF. For the CDR3, the DNA is TGCGCCAGCAGCCCACCCGGACTAGCCGCCGGGGAGCTGTTTTTT.

Points on this clone: Relative to the germline gene, one junction end is altered; a read error may explain this. The chain is built from TRBV6-1 and TRBJ2-3; D unclear. CDR3 length equals 15 residues. The germline V gene encodes CDR1 MNHNS and CDR2 SASEGT. For the CDR3, the DNA is TGTGCCAGCAGTGAAGCATACCTAATCACAGATATGCAGTATTTT. This sequence encodes CASSEAYLITDMQYF.

V gene TRBV6-1 combines with J gene TRBJ2-2; D is unresolved. CDR1 MNHNS and CDR2 SASEGT come from the germline V gene. There are 14 residues in the CDR3. V shed 5 bases and J shed 6 bases, with 13 bases lying between them. The CDR3: CASSSAWESGELFF. Here the CDR3 DNA reads TGTGCCAGCAGTTCCGCATGGGAATCCGGGGAGCTGTTTTTT.

The chain combines TRBV9 with TRBJ2-1; the match to TRBD2 covers 10 bases. CDR1 is SGDLS and CDR2 is YYNGEE in the germline V gene. The CDR3 sequence is 15 residues long. V was pared by 4 bases and J by 6 bases, with 7 bases of the junction left unmatched. CDR3 DNA: TGTGCCAGCAGCCCTAGCGGGAGAGTCCTCAATGAGCAGTTCTTC. Amino acid sequence: CASSPSGRVLNEQFF.

The rearrangement links TRBV10-3 to TRBJ2-5, with TRBD1 matching over 8 bases. The J call is uncertain, as TRBJ2-7 better fits the DNA end. There are 14 residues in the CDR3. Germline V lookup: CDR1 ENHRY, CDR2 SYGVKD. The DNA of the CDR3 is TGTGCCATCAGTACCTCAGGGGGCAACTACGAGCAGTACTTC. This codes for CAISTSGGNYEQYF.

V is TRBV29-1 and J is TRBJ2-1, with 9 bases lining up with TRBD2. V trimming: 5 bases; J trimming: 10 bases; junction bases outside the gene matches: 15. CDR3 length: 15 residues. Germline V gene data show CDR1 as SQVTM and CDR2 as ANQGSEA. The CDR3 DNA is TGCAGCGTTAGTCGCCGTGGTAGCGGGAGTCTCGAGCAGTTCTTC. Protein product: CSVSRRGSGSLEQFF.

This clone appeared a few times. This sequence joins TRBV6-1 and TRBJ2-2; D is uncertain. The V gene lost 2 bases and the J gene lost 3 bases, with 7 bases spanning the gap. The CDR3 is made up of 14 amino acids. Germline CDR1 reads MNHNS; CDR2 reads SASEGT. CDR3 amino acids: CASSESPDTGELFF. In nucleotides, the CDR3 is TGTGCCAGCAGTGAAAGTCCAGACACCGGGGAGCTGTTTTTT.

The V and J genes are TRBV7-6 and TRBJ1-6; D remains ambiguous. CDR1 is SGHVS and CDR2 is FNYEAQ in the germline V gene. The CDR3 covers 16 residues. Deletions cut 5 bases from V and 9 bases from J, with 20 bases between. CDR3 sequence: CASSPLGRAGGSPLHF. The DNA of the CDR3 is TGTGCCAGCAGCCCGTTAGGGCGGGCCGGTGGTTCACCCCTCCACTTT. Variable domain in full (rest from reference TRBV7-6 and TRBJ1-6): GAGVSQSPRYKVTKRGQDVALRCDPISGHVSLYWYRQALGQGPEFLTYFNYEAQQDKSGLPNDRFSAERPEGSISTLTIQRTEQRDSAMYRCASSPLGRAGGSPLHFGNGTRLTVT.

The genes are TRBV2 and TRBJ2-1; TRBD2 is a possible D gene (7 bases). This CDR3 contains 15 residues. Trimming removed 4 bases at V and 14 bases at J, with 24 bases between. Per the germline V gene, CDR1 is SNHLY and CDR2 is FYNNEI. CDR3 in amino acids: CASSARAGAAISEFF. The CDR3 nucleotides read TGTGCCAGCAGTGCGCGTGCGGGGGCGGCTATTTCTGAGTTCTTC.

This sequence joins TRBV19 and TRBJ1-5; D ambiguous. V gave up 3 bases and J gave up 0 bases, with 9 bases separating them. This CDR3 comprises 15 residues. The germline V gene has CDR1 LNHDA and CDR2 SQIVND (reference sequence). The CDR3 sequence is CASSMGSLSNQPQHF. The CDR3, as DNA: TGTGCCAGTAGTATGGGATCACTTAGCAATCAGCCCCAGCATTTT.

This clone was found a few times. The chain has TRBV9 and TRBJ2-1; D perhaps matches TRBD2 (5 bases). This CDR3 is 16 amino acids long. CDR1 and CDR2 from the germline V gene are SGDLS and YYNGEE. Trimming took off 2 bases at V and 0 bases at J, with 12 bases between the two ends. The CDR3 sequence is CASSVSSKSSYNEQFF. The CDR3 DNA is TGTGCCAGCAGCGTCTCTAGCAAGAGCTCCTACAATGAGCAGTTCTTC.

The chain employs TRBV2 and TRBJ2-2; TRBD1 is a possible D gene (5 bases). This CDR3 is 15 amino acids long. The germline V gene has CDR1 SNHLY and CDR2 FYNNEI. V was shortened by 2 bases and J by 6 bases, with 13 bases between the two germline ends. CDR3 sequence (DNA): TGTGCCAGCAGTGAAAGTCAGGGTAACGCCGGGGAGCTGTTTTTT. It encodes CASSESQGNAGELFF. Drawing the rest from reference TRBV2 and TRBJ2-2, the complete variable domain is EPEVTQTPSHQVTQMGQEVILRCVPISNHLYFYWYRQILGQKVEFLVSFYNNEISEKSEIFDDQFSVERPDGSNFTLKIRSTKLEDSAMYFCASSESQGNAGELFFGEGSRLTVL.

The chain combines TRBV28 with TRBJ1-1; D gene ambiguous. This CDR3 has 12 residues. Germline V gives CDR1 MDHEN, CDR2 SYDVKM. V was pared by 4 bases and J by 5 bases, with 8 bases between. The CDR3 coding sequence is TGTGCCAGCAGTTCGAGCGGGACTGAAGCTTTCTTT. This translates into CASSSSGTEAFF.

This clone was picked up a small number of times. The genes are TRBV5-1 and TRBJ1-1; 8 bases match TRBD1. The germline V gene encodes CDR1 SGHRS and CDR2 YFSETQ. Trimming cost V 5 bases and J 6 bases; bases outside gene matches: 6. The CDR3 is 13 residues long. The CDR3 DNA sequence: TGCGCCAGCAGGGACAGGGCGAAACCTGAAGCTTTCTTT. The encoded protein is CASRDRAKPEAFF.

The rearrangement uses TRBV19 and TRBJ1-5, with a tentative D call TRBD1 (5 bases). Germline assignment: CDR1 LNHDA and CDR2 SQIVND (reference sequence). V lost 5 bases to trimming and J lost 4 bases, with 9 bases between them. This CDR3 has 13 amino acids. CDR3 loop: CASSVTVNQPQHF. DNA of the CDR3: TGTGCCAGTAGTGTGACAGTTAATCAGCCCCAGCATTTT.

For the CDR3, the DNA is TGCGCCAGCAGCCAAGAAGGTCGTAGACATACGCAGTATTTT. Amino acid sequence: CASSQEGRRHTQYF. The rearrangement joins TRBV4-3 to TRBJ2-3; D not resolved. V lost 0 bases to trimming and J lost 7 bases, with 11 bases between them. This CDR3 is 14 amino acids long. The germline CDR1 and CDR2 sequences are LGHNA and YSLEER.

This clone turned up a few times. V and J are TRBV15 and TRBJ2-5, with D unresolved. The CDR3 runs to 14 residues. Germline loops: CDR1 LNHNV, CDR2 YYDKDF (reference sequence). Trimming pared 0 bases from V and 2 bases from J, leaving 7 bases between. CDR3 residues: CATSRDKSQETQYF. The DNA of the CDR3 is TGTGCCACCAGCAGAGATAAGAGTCAAGAGACCCAGTACTTC.

The V gene is TRBV2, the J gene TRBJ1-2; D is undetermined. The CDR3 consists of 13 residues. Looked up from germline, CDR1 is SNHLY and CDR2 is FYNNEI. Trimming cost V 3 bases and J 4 bases, with 9 bases left between them. DNA for the CDR3: TGTGCCAGCAGTGATACCATAGCCTATGGCTACACCTTC. This codes for CASSDTIAYGYTF.

This clone was counted a single time. The chain uses TRBV10-1 and TRBJ2-1, with a weak D call TRBD2 (7 bases). Trimming stripped 11 bases from V and 7 bases from J, with 24 bases between. Germline loops: CDR1 WNHNN, CDR2 SYGVQD (reference sequence). The CDR3 covers 15 residues. The CDR3 coding sequence is TGCGCCCCAGGGGTTGGGACTAAACTCGGGAATGAGCAGTTCTTC. Amino acids: CAPGVGTKLGNEQFF.

The J gene is TRBJ2-7, the V gene TRBV7-7; tentatively, D is TRBD1 (7 bases). Trimming cost V 1 base and J 3 bases, with 16 bases left between them. This CDR3 region has 16 residues. CDR1 and CDR2 (germline): SSHAT, FNYEAQ (reference sequence). CDR3 sequence (DNA): TGTGCCAGCAGCTTAGTATCCGGACAGGAGGGCTACGAGCAGTACTTC. Translated, it gives CASSLVSGQEGYEQYF.

The chain couples TRBV5-6 to TRBJ2-2; 10 positions match TRBD1. J was trimmed by 3 bases and V by 4 bases; bases with no gene match: 12. CDR1 and CDR2 from the germline V gene are SGHDT and YYEEEE. CDR3 length: 18 amino acids. CDR3 sequence reads: CASSPLGTGEEYTGELFF. The CDR3 DNA sequence: TGTGCCAGCAGCCCCCTGGGGACAGGGGAGGAATACACCGGGGAGCTGTTTTTT.